The present TCR beta chain was sequenced within a study of control samples from healthy donors and cancer patients. This table comes from immunoSEQ multiplex PCR, and its TCRdb copy is limited to in-frame clones, with some not included. The sample lists approximately 90,000 clones, more than 75% seen once, with about 2.1% in the top ten. This CDR3 comprises 14 residues. Germline assignment: CDR1 GTSNPN and CDR2 SVGIG (reference sequence). V trimming: 0 bases; J trimming: 1 base; junction bases outside the gene matches: 2. The V call is TRBV30, the J call TRBJ2-5; 7 bases agree with TRBD1. Specimen: blood. This TCR derives from a woman in her thirties or forties in good health. The CDR3 sequence: CAWSVAGGQETQYF. The CDR3 bases are TGTGCCTGGAGTGTGGCAGGGGGCCAAGAGACCCAGTACTTC.